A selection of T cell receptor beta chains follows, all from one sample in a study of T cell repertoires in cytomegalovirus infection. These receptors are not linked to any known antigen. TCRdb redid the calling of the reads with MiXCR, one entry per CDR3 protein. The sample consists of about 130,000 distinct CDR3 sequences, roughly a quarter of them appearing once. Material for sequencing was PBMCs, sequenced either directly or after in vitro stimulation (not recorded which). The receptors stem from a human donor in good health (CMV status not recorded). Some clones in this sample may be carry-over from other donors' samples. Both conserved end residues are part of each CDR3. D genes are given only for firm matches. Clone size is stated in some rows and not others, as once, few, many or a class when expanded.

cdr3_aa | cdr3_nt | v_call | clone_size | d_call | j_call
CSAQTVPLFNSPLHF | TGCAGTGCGCAAACAGTGCCCCTATTCAATTCACCCCTCCACTTT | TRBV20-1 | NA | NA | TRBJ1-6
CASSLGVASTDTQYF | TGTGCCAGCAGCTTAGGGGTAGCTAGCACAGATACGCAGTATTTT | TRBV7-2 | many | NA | TRBJ2-3
CASSQETRGVAVNEQFF | TGTGCCAGCAGCCAAGAAACAAGGGGGGTAGCGGTCAATGAGCAGTTCTTC | TRBV3-1 | many | NA | TRBJ2-1
CASTDNSNTIYF | TGTGCCAGCACGGACAACAGCAACACCATATATTTT | TRBV2 | few | NA | TRBJ1-3
CASSFPGAQGYGYTF | TGTGCCAGCAGTTTCCCGGGGGCGCAAGGCTATGGCTACACCTTC | TRBV28 | few | NA | TRBJ1-2
CASSYPDRDNSPLHF | TGTGCCAGCAGTTACCCGGACAGAGATAATTCACCCCTCCACTTT | TRBV6-6 | NA | NA | TRBJ1-6
CASSSFPSLTGELFF | TGTGCCAGCAGTTCCTTCCCCTCCCTCACCGGGGAGCTGTTTTTT | TRBV27 | NA | NA | TRBJ2-2
CASSRVGSYEQYF | TGTGCCAGTAGTAGGGTTGGCTCCTACGAGCAGTACTTC | TRBV19 | few | NA | TRBJ2-7
CASSHPVSGNAGELFF | TGTGCCAGCAGCCACCCGGTTAGCGGGAACGCCGGGGAGCTGTTTTTT | TRBV7-3 | few | TRBD2 | TRBJ2-2
CSVEQLAGGNGEQFF | TGCAGCGTTGAGCAACTAGCGGGAGGGAATGGTGAGCAGTTCTTC | TRBV29-1 | few | TRBD2 | TRBJ2-1
CASSPSGVAGSYNEQFF | TGTGCCAGCAGCCCCTCCGGGGTAGCGGGGTCCTACAATGAGCAGTTCTTC | TRBV7-2 | few | TRBD2 | TRBJ2-1
CASYGQGSTGELFF | TGTGCCAGCTACGGACAGGGAAGCACCGGGGAGCTGTTTTTT | TRBV18 | few | TRBD1 | TRBJ2-2
CASSGRLAAYETQYF | TGTGCCAGCAGTGGCAGACTAGCGGCGTACGAGACCCAGTACTTC | TRBV25-1 | few | TRBD2 | TRBJ2-5
CASSLGRQGGGQPQHF | TGTGCCAGCAGTTTAGGTCGGCAGGGGGGAGGGCAGCCCCAGCATTTT | TRBV28 | NA | TRBD1 | TRBJ1-5
CASRPNTGYTEAFF | TGTGCCAGCAGACCAAACACAGGGTACACTGAAGCTTTCTTT | TRBV6-1 | many | NA | TRBJ1-1
CASSSSGERGYTF | TGCGCCAGCAGCTCCTCAGGGGAGCGTGGCTACACCTTC | TRBV5-1 | few | NA | TRBJ1-2
CASSSHLGGAKNIQYF | TGTGCCAGTAGTTCACATCTAGGGGGGGCCAAAAACATTCAGTACTTC | TRBV19 | NA | NA | TRBJ2-4
CASSPQGGGNIQYF | TGTGCCAGCAGCCCCCAGGGGGGAGGAAACATTCAGTACTTC | TRBV7-2 | many | NA | TRBJ2-4
CASSTGQIIGNTIYF | TGTGCCAGTAGTACGGGACAGATCATTGGAAACACCATATATTTT | TRBV19 | NA | TRBD1 | TRBJ1-3
CASSYDGQGTNTEAFF | TGTGCCAGCAGTTACGACGGACAGGGGACCAACACTGAAGCTTTCTTT | TRBV6-5 | NA | TRBD1 | TRBJ1-1
CASSYPGLLSPYNEQFF | TGTGCCAGCAGTTACCCGGGACTTCTCTCCCCTTACAATGAGCAGTTCTTC | TRBV6-2/TRBV6-3 | few | NA | TRBJ2-1
CASSLTGYGYTF | TGTGCCAGCAGTCTGACCGGCTATGGCTACACCTTC | TRBV12-3/TRBV12-4 | many | NA | TRBJ1-2
CASSGVGGYNSPLHF | TGTGCCAGCAGCGGGGTGGGGGGATATAATTCACCCCTCCACTTT | TRBV25-1 | few | NA | TRBJ1-6
CASSLGTGGFHEQYF | TGTGCCAGCAGCTTAGGGACAGGGGGGTTCCACGAGCAGTACTTC | TRBV7-3 | few | TRBD1 | TRBJ2-7
CASSAGVWNQPQHF | TGTGCCAGCAGTGCAGGGGTATGGAATCAGCCCCAGCATTTT | TRBV9 | once | NA | TRBJ1-5
CSARAALAGNQETQYF | TGCAGTGCTAGAGCCGCACTAGCGGGAAACCAAGAGACCCAGTACTTC | TRBV20-1 | many | TRBD2 | TRBJ2-5
CASRPRGSGDEKLFF | TGTGCCAGTAGGCCGCGTGGATCAGGGGATGAAAAACTGTTTTTT | TRBV19 | NA | NA | TRBJ1-4
CASSLGNSYEQYF | TGTGCCAGCAGCTTAGGAAACAGCTACGAGCAGTACTTC | TRBV11-3 | many | NA | TRBJ2-7
CASNEWDRGLSGQFF | TGTGCCAGCAACGAGTGGGACAGGGGGTTATCGGGGCAGTTCTTC | TRBV2 | NA | TRBD1 | TRBJ2-1
CAISGGEKLFF | TGTGCCATCAGTGGGGGTGAAAAACTGTTTTTT | TRBV10-3 | few | NA | TRBJ1-4
CASSVGQGVYGYTF | TGTGCCAGCAGCGTAGGACAGGGGGTCTATGGCTACACCTTC | TRBV7-2 | NA | TRBD1 | TRBJ1-2
CSVGSAGRYTF | TGCAGCGTTGGGTCGGCAGGCAGGTACACCTTC | TRBV29-1 | few | NA | TRBJ1-2
CASRTGPSSYNEQFF | TGCGCCAGCAGGACCGGGCCTAGCTCCTACAATGAGCAGTTCTTC | TRBV10-2 | NA | NA | TRBJ2-1
CASSPAGGSSAYEQYF | TGTGCCAGCAGCCCCGCCGGAGGGAGTAGTGCCTACGAGCAGTACTTC | TRBV7-9 | many | NA | TRBJ2-7
CASSEGGIETSTGELFF | TGTGCCAGCAGCGAAGGCGGGATCGAAACAAGCACCGGGGAGCTGTTTTTT | TRBV7-3 | few | NA | TRBJ2-2
CASSWTGGGWTDTQYF | TGTGCCAGCAGTTGGACAGGGGGCGGTTGGACAGATACGCAGTATTTT | TRBV12-3/TRBV12-4 | few | TRBD1 | TRBJ2-3
CASSSGQSYNQPQHF | TGTGCCAGCAGCTCGGGACAGTCCTACAATCAGCCCCAGCATTTT | TRBV7-2 | many | TRBD1 | TRBJ1-5
CASSYRSNSYNEQFF | TGCGCCAGCAGCTACCGGTCAAACTCCTACAATGAGCAGTTCTTC | TRBV4-1 | once | NA | TRBJ2-1
CSARPTGLTSTDTQYF | TGCAGTGCTAGACCGACGGGACTTACTAGCACAGATACGCAGTATTTT | TRBV20-1 | NA | NA | TRBJ2-3
CASSLRGLAGTGELFF | TGTGCCAGCAGCCTTAGGGGACTAGCGGGAACCGGGGAGCTGTTTTTT | TRBV13 | NA | TRBD2 | TRBJ2-2
CASSLRLSNEQFF | TGTGCCAGCAGCTTGCGACTATCTAATGAGCAGTTCTTC | TRBV7-2 | many | NA | TRBJ2-1
CASSADTGGYEQYF | TGTGCCAGCAGCGCTGATACAGGGGGCTACGAGCAGTACTTC | TRBV7-2 | many | TRBD1 | TRBJ2-7
CASSLAGRTDTQYF | TGTGCCAGCAGCCTAGCGGGGCGCACAGATACGCAGTATTTT | TRBV7-2 | many | TRBD2 | TRBJ2-3
CASSLYLVSNYGYTF | TGTGCCAGCAGTTTATATCTAGTCTCTAACTATGGCTACACCTTC | TRBV28 | many | NA | TRBJ1-2
CALDVANTGELFF | TGTGCTCTGGACGTCGCGAACACCGGGGAGCTGTTTTTT | TRBV6-1 | few | NA | TRBJ2-2
CASSFDRGYIQYF | TGTGCCAGCAGCTTCGACAGGGGGTACATTCAGTACTTC | TRBV7-8 | NA | TRBD1 | TRBJ2-4
CASSSASYNSPLHF | TGTGCCAGCAGTTCCGCAAGTTATAATTCACCCCTCCACTTT | TRBV28 | NA | NA | TRBJ1-6
CASSNKRKPTGQYF | TGTGCCAGCAGTAATAAACGGAAGCCGACAGGGCAGTACTTC | TRBV14 | NA | NA | TRBJ2-7
CASSPAGRDNQPQHF | TGTGCCAGCAGCCCCGCCGGACGGGATAATCAGCCCCAGCATTTT | TRBV7-8 | many | NA | TRBJ1-5
CASSSSTGRGEKLFF | TGTGCCAGCAGCTCATCGACAGGCCGTGGAGAAAAACTGTTTTTT | TRBV7-9 | many | NA | TRBJ1-4
CASTAPGQNTGELFF | TGTGCCAGCACCGCCCCGGGACAGAACACCGGGGAGCTGTTTTTT | TRBV11-1 | NA | NA | TRBJ2-2
CASSIQGNTEAFF | TGTGCCAGCAGCATACAGGGGAACACTGAAGCTTTCTTT | TRBV7-3 | medium-sized | NA | TRBJ1-1
CASSSDRAGTGELFF | TGTGCCAGCAGCTCGGACAGGGCTGGGACCGGGGAGCTGTTTTTT | TRBV7-2 | many | TRBD1 | TRBJ2-2